This T cell receptor (beta chain) was sequenced for a study of CD8+ T cells in alopecia areata. Study summary: For the treated group, dosing was oral tofacitinib at 5 to 10 mg twice daily. Points from the study as a whole: In lesional scalp, particularly from alopecia totalis/universalis, clonality was higher than in normal scalp.

Comments on this clone: Its antigen remains unidentified.

This CDR3 contains 15 residues. CDR1 and CDR2 from the germline V gene are SNHLY and FYNNEI. V shed 6 bases, J shed 5 bases, and the junction held 6 bases outside the gene matches. Investigators isolated RNA and reverse transcribed it into cDNA to act as the sequencing template. Method: immunoSEQ multiplex PCR; TCRdb's copy keeps in-frame clones and lacks some. The data hold approximately 180,000 clones, with around 64% observed a single time. Treatment of the sample: oral pan-JAK inhibitor, 5-10 mg twice daily. PBMCs provided sorted CD4+ and CD8+ T cells. The material sequenced was CD4+ T cells sorted from blood, taken around week 50, from a patient treated with tofacitinib. The chain combines TRBV2 with TRBJ1-6; 8 bases match TRBD1. The clonotype originates from a human donor with alopecia areata. CDR3: CASSERTGHNSPLHF. The DNA of the CDR3 is TGTGCCAGCAGCGAACGGACAGGGCATAATTCACCCCTCCACTTT.